The table lists the clone carrying this T cell receptor (beta chain) with a few counts. This CDR3 comprises 13 residues. V was clipped by 5 bases and J by 7 bases, with 14 bases between them. CDR1 DFQATT and CDR2 SNEGSKA come from the germline V gene (reference sequence). TCRdb passed the RT-PCR reads through MiXCR, listing each CDR3 protein once. The table has about 700,000 distinct CDR3 sequences, 14% seen once. Input material: memory CD4+ T cells from blood. The chain employs TRBV20-1 and TRBJ1-4, with a weak D call TRBD1 (5 bases). The TCR comes from a female donor in good health, serving as a healthy control. The CDR3 DNA sequence: TGCAGTGCTGGGGACGGCCCGTCTGAAAAACTGTTTTTT. This sequence encodes CSAGDGPSEKLFF.